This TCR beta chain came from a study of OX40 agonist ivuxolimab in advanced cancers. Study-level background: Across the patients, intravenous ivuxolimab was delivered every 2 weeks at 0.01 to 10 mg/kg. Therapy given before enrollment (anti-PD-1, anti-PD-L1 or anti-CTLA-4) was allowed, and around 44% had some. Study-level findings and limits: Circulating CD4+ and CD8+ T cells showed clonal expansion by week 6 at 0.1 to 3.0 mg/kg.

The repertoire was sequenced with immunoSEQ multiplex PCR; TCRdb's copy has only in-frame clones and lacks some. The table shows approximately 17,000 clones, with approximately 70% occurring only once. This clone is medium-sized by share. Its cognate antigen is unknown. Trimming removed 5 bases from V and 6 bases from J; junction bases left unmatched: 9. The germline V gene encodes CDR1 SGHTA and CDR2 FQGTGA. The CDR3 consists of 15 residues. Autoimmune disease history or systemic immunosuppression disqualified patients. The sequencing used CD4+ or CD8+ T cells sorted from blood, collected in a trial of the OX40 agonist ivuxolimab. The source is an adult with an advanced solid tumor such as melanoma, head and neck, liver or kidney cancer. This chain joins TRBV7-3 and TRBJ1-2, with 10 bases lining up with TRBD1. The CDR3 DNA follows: TGTGCCAGCAGCCCCTTAGACAGGGGGCCAGATGGCTACACCTTC. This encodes CASSPLDRGPDGYTF. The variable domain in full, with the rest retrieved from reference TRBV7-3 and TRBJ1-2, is GAGVSQTPSNKVTEKGKYVELRCDPISGHTALYWYRQSLGQGPEFLIYFQGTGAADDSGLPNDRFFAVRPEGSVSTLKIQRTERGDSAVYLCASSPLDRGPDGYTFGSGTRLTVV.